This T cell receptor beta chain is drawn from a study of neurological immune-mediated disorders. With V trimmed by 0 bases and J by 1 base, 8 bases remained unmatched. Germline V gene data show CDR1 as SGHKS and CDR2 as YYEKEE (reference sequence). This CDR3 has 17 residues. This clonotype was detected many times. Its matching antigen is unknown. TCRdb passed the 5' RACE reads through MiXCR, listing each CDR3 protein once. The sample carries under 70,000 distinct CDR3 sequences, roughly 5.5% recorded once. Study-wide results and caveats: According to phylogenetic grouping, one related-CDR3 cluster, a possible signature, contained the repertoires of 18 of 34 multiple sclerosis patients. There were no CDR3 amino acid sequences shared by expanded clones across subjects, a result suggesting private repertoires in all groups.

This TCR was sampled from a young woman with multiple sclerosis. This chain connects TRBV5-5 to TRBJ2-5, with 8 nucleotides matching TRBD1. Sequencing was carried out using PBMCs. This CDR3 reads CASSLGSTGAIQETQYF. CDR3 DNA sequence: TGTGCCAGCAGCTTGGGTTCGACAGGGGCCATCCAAGAGACCCAGTACTTC.